This T cell receptor beta chain was sequenced during a study of Tregs in tolerant kidney transplant recipients. Trimming pared 7 bases from V and 6 bases from J, leaving 16 bases between. This CDR3 contains 14 residues. Germline V gene sequence: CDR1 SNHLY, CDR2 FYNNEI. The data were produced by immunoSEQ multiplex PCR, yet TCRdb's version contains in-frame clones alone and is incomplete. This sample yields about 110,000 clones, of which nearly 90% are seen a single time; approximately 0.3% belongs to the top ten. The sequencing used CD4+ T cells from blood, collected before the transplant. V is TRBV2 and J is TRBJ2-1; a weak D match, TRBD1 (5 bases). This TCR was recovered from a human donor who received a combined kidney and bone marrow transplant. CDR3 sequence reads: CASMGPGPTNEQFF. CDR3 coding DNA: TGTGCCAGCATGGGGCCTGGTCCTACCAATGAGCAGTTCTTC.